A single sample is the source of the 21 T cell receptor beta chains below, sequenced in a study of CD4 T cells in relation to SARS-CoV-2 and coronaviruses. These TCRs are of unknown antigen specificity. Generated by immunoSEQ multiplex PCR, the TCRdb table keeps only in-frame clones and is missing some. The sample gives around 41,000 clones, approximately 87% of which show up once; around 1.3% is in the top ten. Sequencing was done on a sample of naive CD4+ T cells from PBMCs, cultured in vitro. Regarding subset: naive CD4+ T cells isolated by negative enrichment. These receptors were taken from an adult with COVID-19.

The chain uses TRBV7-2 and TRBJ2-7; D may be TRBD2 (5 bases). CDR3 size: 14 residues. V was clipped by 5 bases and J by 0 bases, with 11 bases between them. CDR1 and CDR2 (germline): SGHTA, FQGNSA. DNA for the CDR3: TGTGCCAGCAGCCAAGACCGGGGCTCCTACGAGCAGTACTTC. Translating it yields CASSQDRGSYEQYF.

This clone was seen more than once but under ten times. The chain combines TRBV5-1 with TRBJ2-5; TRBD1 agrees at 9 bases. The CDR3 runs 15 residues. CDR1 SGHRS and CDR2 YFSETQ come from the germline V gene. V lost 4 bases to trimming and J lost 5 bases; unmatched junction nucleotides: 9. CDR3 loop: CASSRLQGARETQYF. The CDR3 bases are TGCGCCAGCAGCCGACTACAGGGGGCGCGGGAGACCCAGTACTTC.

V gene TRBV10-3 combines with J gene TRBJ2-1; 7 bases align to TRBD2. This CDR3 region has 14 residues. J gave up 9 bases and V 8 bases, and 13 bases lay outside the gene matches. CDR1 and CDR2 (germline): ENHRY, SYGVKD. CDR3 in amino acids: CAICGAGFMAEQFF. The CDR3 DNA sequence: TGTGCCATCTGTGGAGCGGGGTTTATGGCTGAGCAGTTCTTC.

The rearrangement links TRBV18 to TRBJ2-5; TRBD1 or TRBD2 may be the D gene (5 bases each). The length of the CDR3 is 14 residues. Germline CDR1 and CDR2: KGHSH and LQKENI. V shed 3 bases and J shed 2 bases, with 10 bases lying between them. CDR3 nucleotides: TGTGCCAGCTCACCTAGGGACGTACAAGAGACCCAGTACTTC. Translating it yields CASSPRDVQETQYF. Complete variable domain (other parts from reference TRBV18 and TRBJ2-5): NAGVMQNPRHLVRRRGQEARLRCSPMKGHSHVYWYRQLPEEGLKFMVYLQKENIIDESGMPKERFSAEFPKEGPSILRIQQVVRGDSAAYFCASSPRDVQETQYFGPGTRLLVL.

The chain is built from TRBV7-9 and TRBJ2-5; a weak D match, TRBD1 (6 bases). Germline assignment: CDR1 SEHNR and CDR2 FQNEAQ (reference sequence). The CDR3 loop spans 18 amino acids. V lost 5 bases to trimming and J lost 1 base, with 23 bases between them. For the CDR3, the DNA is TGTGCCAGCAGCCCCCTTGTTAGGGACATATATTTCCAAGAGACCCAGTACTTC. It specifies CASSPLVRDIYFQETQYF.

The V call is TRBV5-4, the J call TRBJ2-3; D unclear. This CDR3 has 15 amino acids. CDR1 is SGHNT, CDR2 YYREEE, per germline (reference sequence). Trimming removed 2 bases from V and 3 bases from J, with 13 bases in between. The CDR3 DNA follows: TGTGCCAGCAGCTTTAACCCAGGTTCGACAGATACGCAGTATTTT. This encodes CASSFNPGSTDTQYF.

This rearrangement joins TRBV6-5 to TRBJ2-7, with D possibly being TRBD2 (5 bases). Deletions cut 2 bases from V and 4 bases from J, with 9 bases between. In germline, CDR1 is MNHEY, CDR2 SVGAGI. This CDR3 is built from 13 residues. CDR3 residues: CASSYGLAYEQYF. The CDR3 coding sequence is TGTGCCAGCAGTTACGGTCTAGCTTACGAGCAGTACTTC.

V is TRBV24-1 and J is TRBJ2-2; D possibly corresponds to TRBD2 (5 bases). Trimming removed 4 bases from V and 0 bases from J, with 11 bases in between. Germline V lookup: CDR1 KGHDR, CDR2 SFDVKD. The CDR3 consists of 16 residues. The CDR3 bases are TGTGCCACCAGTGAAACCAGCGGAACGAACACCGGGGAGCTGTTTTTT. Translating gives CATSETSGTNTGELFF.

This clone was found once. The rearrangement uses TRBV15 and TRBJ2-1; D is perhaps TRBD2 (6 bases). This CDR3 has 15 amino acids. The V gene lost 1 base and the J gene lost 9 bases, with 16 bases spanning the gap. Germline-derived CDR1 and CDR2 are LNHNV and YYDKDF (reference sequence). CDR3 in DNA: TGTGCCACCAGCAGAGGTCTAGCGACTATGGGTGAGCAGTTCTTC. It codes for CATSRGLATMGEQFF.

This chain links TRBV19 with TRBJ2-5; the match to TRBD2 covers 7 bases. The CDR3 has 14 amino acids. V was clipped by 7 bases and J by 3 bases; unmatched bases: 8. Germline CDR1 LNHDA, CDR2 SQIVND (reference sequence). Here the CDR3 reads CASKTSPMKETQYF. The DNA for the CDR3 is TGTGCCAGTAAGACTAGCCCAATGAAAGAGACCCAGTACTTC.

The genes are TRBV6-4 and TRBJ2-3; TRBD2 agrees at 7 bases. The CDR3 extends over 16 amino acids. The germline CDR1 and CDR2 sequences are MRHNA and SNTAGT. The junction had 9 bases not matched to a gene; V was cut back by 5 bases and J by 1 base. In DNA, the CDR3 is TGTGCCAGCAGTTTGGGCGGGAGCGGAGGCACAGATACGCAGTATTTT. Encoded protein: CASSLGGSGGTDTQYF.

The V call is TRBV9, the J call TRBJ2-3; 12 bases agree with TRBD2. Germline CDR1 SGDLS, CDR2 YYNGEE. The trim removed 6 bases at V and 5 bases at J, leaving 4 bases unmatched. The CDR3 is 14 residues long. CDR3 sequence reads: CASTGLAGQDTQYF. CDR3 nucleotide sequence: TGTGCCAGCACCGGACTAGCGGGACAAGATACGCAGTATTTT.

The rearrangement links TRBV6-5 to TRBJ2-7; D possibly uses TRBD1 or TRBD2 (5 bases each). With 0 bases removed from V and 9 bases from J, the gap between germline ends came to 18 bases. The V gene's germline CDR1 is MNHEY and CDR2 SVGAGI. This CDR3 comprises 15 residues. Here the CDR3 reads CASSYSYGTGMGQYF. CDR3 nucleotide sequence: TGTGCCAGCAGTTACTCGTATGGGACGGGTATGGGGCAGTACTTC.

The chain uses TRBV18 and TRBJ2-3; no reliable D call. With 2 bases removed from V and 6 bases from J, the gap between germline ends came to 9 bases. There are 13 residues in the CDR3. Germline CDR1 reads KGHSH; CDR2 reads LQKENI. The CDR3 loop reads CASSPGRWDTQYF. CDR3 DNA sequence: TGTGCCAGCTCACCAGGACGGTGGGATACGCAGTATTTT. The variable domain in full, completed from reference TRBV18 and TRBJ2-3, reads NAGVMQNPRHLVRRRGQEARLRCSPMKGHSHVYWYRQLPEEGLKFMVYLQKENIIDESGMPKERFSAEFPKEGPSILRIQQVVRGDSAAYFCASSPGRWDTQYFGPGTRLTVL.

This clone was detected once. J is TRBJ2-3 and V is TRBV18, with D possibly TRBD2 on 6 matching bases. There are 15 residues in the CDR3. Germline CDR1 and CDR2: KGHSH and LQKENI. Trimming took 3 bases from V and 1 from J, leaving 11 bases between them. This CDR3 reads CASSPRVAGTDTQYF. CDR3 nucleotide sequence: TGTGCCAGCTCACCGAGGGTAGCGGGCACAGATACGCAGTATTTT.

The genes are TRBV30 and TRBJ2-7; D may be TRBD1 (6 bases). V lost 5 bases, J lost 4 bases, and 15 bases lay in between. This CDR3 has 13 amino acids. Germline V gene sequence: CDR1 GTSNPN, CDR2 SVGIG (reference sequence). The CDR3, as DNA: TGTGCCTGGGGCACTGGGGGCGGGTACGAGCAGTACTTC. As protein: CAWGTGGGYEQYF.

This clone has a single count. The rearrangement uses TRBV6-5 and TRBJ1-2; D is unresolved. This CDR3 spans 13 amino acids. Trimming removed 4 bases at V and 3 bases at J, with 9 bases between. Germline CDR1 reads MNHEY; CDR2 reads SVGAGI. This CDR3 is CASSWQEDYGYTF. As DNA, the CDR3 is TGTGCCAGCAGTTGGCAGGAAGACTATGGCTACACCTTC.

A few counts support this clone. The chain joins TRBV19 to TRBJ1-5; perhaps TRBD1 as D (6 bases). Germline V gives CDR1 LNHDA, CDR2 SQIVND (reference sequence). The CDR3 covers 16 residues. V was cut by 3 bases and J by 3 bases, with 15 bases left in between. The CDR3 nucleotides are TGTGCCAGTAGTATTCAAGCAGGGGCCTACAATCAGCCCCAGCATTTT. It is translated as CASSIQAGAYNQPQHF.

This clone was seen once. The gene calls are TRBV29-1 and TRBJ1-2, with 11 bases aligning to TRBD1. Germline CDR1 reads SQVTM; CDR2 reads ANQGSEA. The CDR3 consists of 16 residues. V lost 1 base to trimming and J lost 7 bases; unmatched junction nucleotides: 11. In DNA form, the CDR3 reads TGCAGCGTTGAAGGATGGCGGGACAGGGGGGATGGTGGCTACACCTTC. As protein: CSVEGWRDRGDGGYTF.

The count of this clone is one. The chain joins TRBV27 to TRBJ2-7; the D gene is possibly TRBD1 (5 bases). The CDR3 runs to 12 residues. Trimming stripped 6 bases from V and 6 bases from J, with 12 bases between. Germline assignment: CDR1 MNHEY and CDR2 SMNVEV (reference sequence). CDR3 in amino acids: CASSTDRSEQYF. CDR3 nucleotide sequence: TGTGCCAGCAGCACCGACAGAAGCGAGCAGTACTTC.

This rearrangement joins TRBV7-9 to TRBJ2-5, with D perhaps matching TRBD2 (6 bases). CDR3 length: 14 residues. Germline V CDR1 and CDR2: SEHNR, FQNEAQ (reference sequence). The germline V and J ends were trimmed by 4 bases and 4 bases, with 13 bases remaining between them. CDR3 nucleotide sequence: TGTGCCAGCAGCTACGGAGGGCCCTTAGAGACCCAGTACTTC. It encodes CASSYGGPLETQYF. Combining the CDR3 with reference TRBV7-9 and TRBJ2-5 gives the whole variable domain DTGVSQNPRHKITKRGQNVTFRCDPISEHNRLYWYRQTLGQGPEFLTYFQNEAQLEKSRLLSDRFSAERPKGSFSTLEIQRTEQGDSAMYLCASSYGGPLETQYFGPGTRLLVL.